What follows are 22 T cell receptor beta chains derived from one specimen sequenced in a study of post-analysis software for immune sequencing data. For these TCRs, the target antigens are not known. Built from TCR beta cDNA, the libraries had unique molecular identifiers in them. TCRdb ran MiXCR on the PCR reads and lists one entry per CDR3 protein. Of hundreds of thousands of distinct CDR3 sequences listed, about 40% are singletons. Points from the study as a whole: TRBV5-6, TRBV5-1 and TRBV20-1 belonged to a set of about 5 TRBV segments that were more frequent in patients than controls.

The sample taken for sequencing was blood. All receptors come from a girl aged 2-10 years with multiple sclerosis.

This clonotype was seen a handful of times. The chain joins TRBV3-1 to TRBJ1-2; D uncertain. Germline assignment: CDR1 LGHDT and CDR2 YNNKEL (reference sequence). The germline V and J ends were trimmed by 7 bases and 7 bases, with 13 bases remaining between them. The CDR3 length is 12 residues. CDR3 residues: CASNGIFGGYTF. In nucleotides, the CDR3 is TGTGCCAGCAATGGGATTTTTGGTGGCTACACCTTC.

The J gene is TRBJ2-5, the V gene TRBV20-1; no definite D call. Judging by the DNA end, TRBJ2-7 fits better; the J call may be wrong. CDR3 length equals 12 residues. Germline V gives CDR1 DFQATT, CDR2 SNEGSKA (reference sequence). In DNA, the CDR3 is TGCAGTGCTAAAGGAAATGATTACGAGCAGTACTTC. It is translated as CSAKGNDYEQYF.

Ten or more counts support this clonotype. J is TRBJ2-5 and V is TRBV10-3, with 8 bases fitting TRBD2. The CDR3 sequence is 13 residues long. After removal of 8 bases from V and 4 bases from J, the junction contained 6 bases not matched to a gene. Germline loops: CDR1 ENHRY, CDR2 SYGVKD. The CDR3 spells CAISSGGGETQYF. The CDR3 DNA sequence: TGTGCCATCTCTTCCGGGGGGGGAGAGACCCAGTACTTC.

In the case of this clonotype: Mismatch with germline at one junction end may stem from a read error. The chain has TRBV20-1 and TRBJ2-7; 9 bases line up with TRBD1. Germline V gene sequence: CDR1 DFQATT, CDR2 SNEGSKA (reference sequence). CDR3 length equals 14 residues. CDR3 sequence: CSGDRTGVSDEQYF. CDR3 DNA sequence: TGCAGTGGCGATCGGACAGGGGTCTCCGACGAGCAGTACTTC.

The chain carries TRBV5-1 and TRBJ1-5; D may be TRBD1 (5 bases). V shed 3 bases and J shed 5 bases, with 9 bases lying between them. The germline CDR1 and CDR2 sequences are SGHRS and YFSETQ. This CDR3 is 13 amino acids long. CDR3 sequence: CASSSGTDQPQHF. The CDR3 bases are TGCGCCAGCAGCTCCGGGACCGATCAGCCCCAGCATTTT.

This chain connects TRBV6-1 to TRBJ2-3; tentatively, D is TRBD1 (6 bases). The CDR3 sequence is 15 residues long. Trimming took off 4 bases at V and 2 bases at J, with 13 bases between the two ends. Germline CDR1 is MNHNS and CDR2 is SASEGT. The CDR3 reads CASSVNRASTDTQYF. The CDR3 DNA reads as TGTGCCAGCAGTGTGAACAGGGCGTCCACAGATACGCAGTATTTT.

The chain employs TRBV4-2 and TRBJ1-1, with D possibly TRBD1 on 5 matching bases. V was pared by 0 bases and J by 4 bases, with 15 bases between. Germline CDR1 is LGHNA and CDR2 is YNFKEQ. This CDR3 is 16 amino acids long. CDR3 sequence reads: CASSQDPTGGVTEAFF. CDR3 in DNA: TGTGCCAGCAGCCAAGATCCGACCGGGGGAGTCACTGAAGCTTTCTTT.

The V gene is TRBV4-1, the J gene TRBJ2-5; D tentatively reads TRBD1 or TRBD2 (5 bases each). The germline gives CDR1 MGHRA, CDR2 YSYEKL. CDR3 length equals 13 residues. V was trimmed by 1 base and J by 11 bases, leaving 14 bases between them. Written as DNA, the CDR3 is TGCGCCAGCAGCCAAGCGGGGCTACTGGGACAGTACTTC. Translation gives CASSQAGLLGQYF.

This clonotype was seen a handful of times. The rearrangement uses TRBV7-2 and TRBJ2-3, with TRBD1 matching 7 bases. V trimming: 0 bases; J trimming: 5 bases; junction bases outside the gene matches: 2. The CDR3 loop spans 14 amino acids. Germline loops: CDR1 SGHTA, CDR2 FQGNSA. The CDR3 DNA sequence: TGTGCCAGCAGCTTAGCAAGGGGGCGAGATACGCAGTATTTT. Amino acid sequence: CASSLARGRDTQYF.

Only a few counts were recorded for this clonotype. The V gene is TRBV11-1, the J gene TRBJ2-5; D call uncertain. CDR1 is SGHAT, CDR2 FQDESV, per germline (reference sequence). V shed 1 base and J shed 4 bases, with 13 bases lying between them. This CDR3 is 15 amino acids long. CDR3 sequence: CASSLGTGVGETQYF. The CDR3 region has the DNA TGTGCCAGCAGCTTAGGAACTGGGGTGGGAGAGACCCAGTACTTC.

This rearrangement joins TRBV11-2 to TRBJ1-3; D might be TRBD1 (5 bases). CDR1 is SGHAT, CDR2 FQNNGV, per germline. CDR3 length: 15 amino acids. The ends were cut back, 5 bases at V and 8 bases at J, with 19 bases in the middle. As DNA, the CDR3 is TGTGCCAGCAGCAAGGGACCCGAGACGAGACACACCATATATTTT. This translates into CASSKGPETRHTIYF.

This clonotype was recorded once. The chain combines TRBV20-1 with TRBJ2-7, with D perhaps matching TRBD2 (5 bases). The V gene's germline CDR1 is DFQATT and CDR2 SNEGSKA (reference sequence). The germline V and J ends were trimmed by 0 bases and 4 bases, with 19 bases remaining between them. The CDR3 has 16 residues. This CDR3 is CSARDMHGLGDYEQYF. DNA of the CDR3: TGCAGTGCTAGAGATATGCATGGACTGGGAGATTACGAGCAGTACTTC.

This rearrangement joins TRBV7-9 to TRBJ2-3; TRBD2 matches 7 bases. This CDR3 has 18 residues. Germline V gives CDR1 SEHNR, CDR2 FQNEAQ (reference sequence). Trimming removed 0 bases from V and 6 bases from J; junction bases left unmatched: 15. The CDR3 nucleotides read TGTGCCAGCAGCTTAGCTAATGCCGGTGATGCGGGAGCGGATACGCAGTATTTT. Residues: CASSLANAGDAGADTQYF.

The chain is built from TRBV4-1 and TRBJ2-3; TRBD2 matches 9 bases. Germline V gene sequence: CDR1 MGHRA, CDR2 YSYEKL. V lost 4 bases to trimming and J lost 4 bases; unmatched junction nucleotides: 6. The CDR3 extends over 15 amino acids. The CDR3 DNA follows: TGCGCCAGCAGCCTAATAGGACTAGCGCCAGATACGCAGTATTTT. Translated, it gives CASSLIGLAPDTQYF.

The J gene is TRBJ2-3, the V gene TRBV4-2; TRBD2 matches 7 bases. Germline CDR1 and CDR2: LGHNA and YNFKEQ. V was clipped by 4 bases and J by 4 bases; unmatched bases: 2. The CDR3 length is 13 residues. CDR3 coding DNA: TGTGCCAGCAGCCGGGGGGGGGCAGATACGCAGTATTTT. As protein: CASSRGGADTQYF.

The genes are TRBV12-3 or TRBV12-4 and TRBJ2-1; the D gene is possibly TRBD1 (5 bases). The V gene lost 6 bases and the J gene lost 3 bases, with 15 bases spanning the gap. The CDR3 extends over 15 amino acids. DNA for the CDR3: TGTGCCAGCAGCTCGAGCACAGGATTCTACAATGAGCAGTTCTTC. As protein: CASSSSTGFYNEQFF.

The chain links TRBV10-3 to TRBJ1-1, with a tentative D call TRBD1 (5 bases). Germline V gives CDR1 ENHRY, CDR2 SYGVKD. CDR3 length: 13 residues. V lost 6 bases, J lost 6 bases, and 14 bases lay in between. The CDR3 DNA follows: TGTGCCATCAGGGCCGGACTGGGGCCTGAAGCTTTCTTT. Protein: CAIRAGLGPEAFF.

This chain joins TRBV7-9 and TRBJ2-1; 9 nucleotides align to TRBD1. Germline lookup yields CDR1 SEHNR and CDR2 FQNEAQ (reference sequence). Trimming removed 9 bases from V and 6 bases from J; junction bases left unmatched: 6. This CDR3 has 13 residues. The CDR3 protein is CARGQGFSNEQFF. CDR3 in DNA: TGTGCCAGGGGACAGGGATTTAGCAATGAGCAGTTCTTC. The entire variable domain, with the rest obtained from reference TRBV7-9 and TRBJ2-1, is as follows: DTGVSQNPRHKITKRGQNVTFRCDPISEHNRLYWYRQTLGQGPEFLTYFQNEAQLEKSRLLSDRFSAERPKGSFSTLEIQRTEQGDSAMYLCARGQGFSNEQFFGPGTRLTVL.

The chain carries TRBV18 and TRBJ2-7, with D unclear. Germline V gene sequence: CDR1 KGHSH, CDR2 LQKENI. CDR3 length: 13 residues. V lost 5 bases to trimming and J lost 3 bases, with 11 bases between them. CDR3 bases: TGTGCCAGCTCAGGTCGGAAAAACTACGAGCAGTACTTC. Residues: CASSGRKNYEQYF.

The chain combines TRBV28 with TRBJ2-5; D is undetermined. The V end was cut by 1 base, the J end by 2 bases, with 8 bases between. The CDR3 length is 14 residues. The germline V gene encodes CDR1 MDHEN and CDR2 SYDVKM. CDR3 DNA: TGTGCCAGCAGTTTATACTCTGGGCAAGAGACCCAGTACTTC. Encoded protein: CASSLYSGQETQYF.

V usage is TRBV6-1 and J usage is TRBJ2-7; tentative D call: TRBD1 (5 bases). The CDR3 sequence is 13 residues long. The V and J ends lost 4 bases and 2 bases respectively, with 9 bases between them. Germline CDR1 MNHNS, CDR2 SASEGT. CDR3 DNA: TGTGCCAGCAGTGGAAGGGGTCCCTACGAGCAGTACTTC. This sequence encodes CASSGRGPYEQYF.

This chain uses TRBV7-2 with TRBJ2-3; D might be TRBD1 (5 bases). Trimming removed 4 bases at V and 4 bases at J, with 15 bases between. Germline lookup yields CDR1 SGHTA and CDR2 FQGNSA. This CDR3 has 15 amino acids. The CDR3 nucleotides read TGTGCCAGCAGCTCTCTCGGCAGGGCCCCAGATACGCAGTATTTT. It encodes CASSSLGRAPDTQYF.